The 19 T cell receptor beta chains listed next were all sequenced from one sample in a study of Ad26.COV2.S vaccination and SARS-CoV-2 variants. Libraries were prepared by immunoSEQ multiplex PCR; TCRdb keeps only in-frame clonotypes and omits some of them. Of 200,000 to 250,000 clones listed, approximately 87% are singletons. Regarding treatment: some 20 received Ad26.COV2.S at low or high dose, single or two shots; roughly 5 received placebo; per-sample allocation not given. All samples were drawn on day 63, counting from the first vaccine or placebo injection. The sample in question was peripheral blood, obtained in a trial of Ad26.COV2.S vaccine versus placebo. These receptors originate from a person aged 18 to 59 who received the Ad26.COV2.S COVID-19 vaccine or a placebo.

This clone was observed once. The chain carries TRBV10-3 and TRBJ2-3; D might be TRBD1 or TRBD2, each matching 6 bases. V lost 7 bases and J 1 base, leaving 9 bases between the germline ends. The CDR3 runs 13 residues. CDR1 and CDR2 from the germline V gene are ENHRY and SYGVKD. This CDR3 is CAITRGGTDTQYF. The CDR3 DNA is TGTGCCATCACTAGGGGGGGCACAGATACGCAGTATTTT.

V usage is TRBV5-4 and J usage is TRBJ1-1, with TRBD1 identical over 8 bases. The CDR3 is 14 residues long. Germline CDR1 is SGHNT and CDR2 is YYREEE (reference sequence). Trimming took 5 bases from V and 5 from J; bases not matched to a gene: 8. CDR3 sequence: CASRGQEGKTEAFF. The CDR3 DNA reads TGTGCCAGCAGGGGACAGGAGGGAAAAACTGAAGCTTTCTTT.

This clone was seen just once. The genes are TRBV30 and TRBJ1-1; D remains unclear. The CDR3 sequence is 17 residues long. Trimming took off 2 bases at V and 0 bases at J, with 19 bases between the two ends. Per germline, CDR1 GTSNPN and CDR2 SVGIG (reference sequence). The CDR3 region has the DNA TGTGCCTGGAGTACTACAGCAAGTTCCCGCATGAACACTGAAGCTTTCTTT. This sequence encodes CAWSTTASSRMNTEAFF.

The chain links TRBV5-1 to TRBJ1-6; D gene unclear. This CDR3 region has 13 residues. The V and J ends lost 5 bases and 10 bases respectively, with 13 bases between them. CDR1 is SGHRS and CDR2 is YFSETQ in the germline V gene. The CDR3 spells CASSGAGESPLHF. For the CDR3, the DNA is TGCGCCAGCAGTGGTGCTGGAGAGTCACCCCTCCACTTT.

The CDR3 coding sequence is TGTGCCAGCAGTCCCCGGACGGGTCAGGCCGAAGCTTTCTTT. Translating gives CASSPRTGQAEAFF. The chain carries TRBV6-5 and TRBJ1-1; no definite D call. Trimming stripped 5 bases from V and 8 bases from J, with 18 bases between. This CDR3 contains 14 residues. Germline V CDR1 and CDR2: MNHEY, SVGAGI.

The chain carries TRBV7-3 and TRBJ1-3; maybe TRBD1 (5 bases). The CDR3 runs to 15 residues. The germline gives CDR1 SGHTA, CDR2 FQGTGA. Trimming took off 1 base at V and 0 bases at J, with 7 bases between the two ends. The CDR3 nucleotides are TGTGCCAGCAGCTTAAGCAGGGACTCTGGAAACACCATATATTTT. Protein: CASSLSRDSGNTIYF.

This sequence joins TRBV29-1 and TRBJ2-1; 12 bases line up with TRBD2. The CDR3 runs 16 residues. Unmatched junction bases numbered 9, after V lost 1 base and J lost 8 bases. Germline V CDR1 and CDR2: SQVTM, ANQGSEA. This chain's CDR3 is CSVEGGASGRAHEQFF. The CDR3 nucleotides read TGCAGCGTTGAAGGTGGGGCTAGCGGGAGGGCCCATGAGCAGTTCTTC.

This clone was seen repeatedly, ten times or more. The chain uses TRBV28 and TRBJ2-7, with D perhaps assigned TRBD1 or TRBD2 (6 bases each). The length of the CDR3 is 13 residues. CDR1 and CDR2 from the germline V gene are MDHEN and SYDVKM. The V end lost 6 bases, the J end lost 2 bases, and 11 bases lay between the germline ends. The CDR3: CASRRGVTYEQYF. CDR3 bases: TGTGCCAGCAGGAGGGGGGTTACCTACGAGCAGTACTTC.

The V and J genes are TRBV28 and TRBJ2-1, with a possible D match to TRBD1 (6 bases). The CDR3 totals 14 residues. V was shortened by 5 bases and J by 3 bases, with 11 bases between the two germline ends. Germline V gene sequence: CDR1 MDHEN, CDR2 SYDVKM. The CDR3 coding sequence is TGTGCCAGCAGTAACAGGGCAAGCTACAATGAGCAGTTCTTC. As protein: CASSNRASYNEQFF.

CDR3 in amino acids: CASSPPAGFDEQYF. CDR3 in DNA: TGTGCCAGCTCACCGCCCGCAGGGTTCGACGAGCAGTACTTC. This chain links TRBV18 with TRBJ2-7; D possibly corresponds to TRBD1 (5 bases). Germline V lookup: CDR1 KGHSH, CDR2 LQKENI. The V end lost 3 bases, the J end lost 5 bases, and 14 bases lay between the germline ends. There are 14 residues in the CDR3.

The chain combines TRBV28 with TRBJ2-3, with 7 nucleotides matching TRBD1. V shed 3 bases and J 2 bases; nucleotides not matched to a gene: 2. The CDR3 is 14 amino acids. Germline V CDR1 and CDR2: MDHEN, SYDVKM. This CDR3 reads CASSLGQSTDTQYF. The CDR3 DNA sequence: TGTGCCAGCAGTTTGGGACAGTCCACAGATACGCAGTATTTT.

The J gene is TRBJ2-2, the V gene TRBV19; 7 nucleotides agree with TRBD2. Trimming at V came to 1 base and at J to 1 base, leaving 3 bases not matched to a gene. The germline gives CDR1 LNHDA, CDR2 SQIVND (reference sequence). CDR3 length: 16 amino acids. CDR3 nucleotide sequence: TGTGCCAGTAGTATAGGGGGACTACTGAACACCGGGGAGCTGTTTTTT. Amino acid sequence: CASSIGGLLNTGELFF. Using reference TRBV19 and TRBJ2-2 for the parts outside the CDR3, the full variable domain is DGGITQSPKYLFRKEGQNVTLSCEQNLNHDAMYWYRQDPGQGLRLIYYSQIVNDFQKGDIAEGYSVSREKKESFPLTVTSAQKNPTAFYLCASSIGGLLNTGELFFGEGSRLTVL.

The chain is built from TRBV3-1 (or the pseudogene TRBV3-2) and TRBJ2-5; the match to TRBD2 covers 7 bases. In germline, CDR1 is LGHDT, CDR2 YNNKEL (reference sequence). Losses at the gene ends were 7 bases for V and 5 bases for J; bases not matched to a gene: 13. This CDR3 is 15 amino acids long. The CDR3 bases are TGTGCCAGCACCCCGGGACTACCGCCGTTCGAGACCCAGTACTTC. Protein: CASTPGLPPFETQYF.

V and J are TRBV4-1 and TRBJ1-6; possible D gene TRBD1, 6 bases. Germline V CDR1 and CDR2: MGHRA, YSYEKL. CDR3 length equals 14 residues. V dropped 0 bases and J dropped 9 bases, with 9 bases sitting between them. In DNA, the CDR3 is TGCGCCAGCAGCCAAGAAGTAGGGGGTTCACCCCTCCACTTT. Translated: CASSQEVGGSPLHF.

This sequence joins TRBV28 and TRBJ2-1; 9 positions agree with TRBD2. Germline V gene lookup returns CDR1 MDHEN and CDR2 SYDVKM. V was pared by 8 bases and J by 13 bases, with 18 bases of the junction left unmatched. The CDR3 is 15 residues long. CDR3 amino acids: CASGSNSGSREAQFF. Written as DNA, the CDR3 is TGTGCCAGCGGTTCGAATAGCGGGAGCCGGGAGGCTCAGTTCTTC.

The rearrangement joins TRBV30 to TRBJ2-2; 7 bases are a match to TRBD2. Germline values: CDR1 GTSNPN, CDR2 SVGIG (reference sequence). V shed 7 bases, J shed 2 bases, and the junction held 4 bases outside the gene matches. The CDR3 is made up of 13 amino acids. The CDR3 bases are TGTGCCTTCGAGCGGGGTAACACCGGGGAGCTGTTTTTT. Translating gives CAFERGNTGELFF.

The CDR3 spells CASSRQGYTNEKLFF. As DNA, the CDR3 is TGCGCCAGCAGCCGACAGGGATACACTAATGAAAAACTGTTTTTT. The chain is built from TRBV5-1 and TRBJ1-4; the match to TRBD1 covers 7 bases. The CDR3 contains 15 residues. Germline CDR1 SGHRS, CDR2 YFSETQ. Trimming took 4 bases from V and 2 from J; bases not matched to a gene: 5.

DNA for the CDR3: TGTGCCAGCAGCTTAGGGCGGGGGGCCTCCACAGATACGCAGTATTTT. Translation: CASSLGRGASTDTQYF. V usage is TRBV5-4 and J usage is TRBJ2-3; 8 bases align to TRBD2. V gave up 2 bases and J gave up 2 bases; unmatched junction bases: 7. This CDR3 region has 16 residues. The V gene's germline CDR1 is SGHNT and CDR2 YYREEE (reference sequence).

The V call is TRBV7-2, the J call TRBJ2-7, with D tentatively TRBD2 (7 bases). The CDR3 is 15 residues long. Trimming shortened V by 4 bases and J by 6 bases, and 19 bases separated the two germline ends. The germline CDR1 and CDR2 sequences are SGHTA and FQGNSA. The DNA of the CDR3 is TGTGCCAGCAGCTCCCATGGGGGGGGGCTCTCCGAGCAGTACTTC. Amino acid sequence: CASSSHGGGLSEQYF.